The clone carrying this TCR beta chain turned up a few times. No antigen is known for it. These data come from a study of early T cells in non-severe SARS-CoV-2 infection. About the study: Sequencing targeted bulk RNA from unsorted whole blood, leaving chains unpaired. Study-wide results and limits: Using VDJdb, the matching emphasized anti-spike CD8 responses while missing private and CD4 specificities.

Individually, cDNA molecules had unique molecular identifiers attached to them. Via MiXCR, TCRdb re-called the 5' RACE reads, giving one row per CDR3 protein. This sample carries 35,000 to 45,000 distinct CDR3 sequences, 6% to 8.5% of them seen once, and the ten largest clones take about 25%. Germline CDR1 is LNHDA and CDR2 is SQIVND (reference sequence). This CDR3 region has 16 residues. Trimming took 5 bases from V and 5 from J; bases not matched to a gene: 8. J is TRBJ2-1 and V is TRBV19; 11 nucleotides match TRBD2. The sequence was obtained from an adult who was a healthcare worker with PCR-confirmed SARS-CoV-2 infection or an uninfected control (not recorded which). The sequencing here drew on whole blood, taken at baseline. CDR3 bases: TGTGCCAGTAGTCCCCCGGGACTAGCGGTTAACAATGAGCAGTTCTTC. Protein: CASSPPGLAVNNEQFF.